This T cell receptor beta chain was sequenced during a study of blood T cells in healthy people across ages. Alongside a J-beta primer mix, a sample-barcoded 5' primer served in a second PCR lasting roughly 7 to 12 cycles. TCRdb reprocessed the 5' RACE reads via MiXCR and lists one record per CDR3 protein. The sample has just under 900,000 distinct CDR3 sequences; around 26% are singletons. On this clonotype itself: The junction shows a germline mismatch at one end, possibly a read error.

There are 15 residues in the CDR3. Germline V gene lookup returns CDR1 SGHTA and CDR2 FQGNSA. The sequence was obtained from a woman aged 80 or over in good health. The chain carries TRBV7-2 and TRBJ2-1; D perhaps matches TRBD1 (6 bases). Material for sequencing was blood. The CDR3 bases are TGTGCCAGCAGCTTGCCAGGGTCAGGGGAGAATGAGCAGTTTTTC. It translates to CASSLPGSGENEQFF.